Sequencing of this T cell receptor (beta chain) was carried out in a study of blood T cells in healthy people across ages (dated by TCRdb to the mid-2010s). In the study overall: In model experiments, roughly one uniquely barcoded TCR beta cDNA molecule per two T cells was captured by template switching. To avoid experimental bias, donors of different ages were randomly spread across the sequencing lanes. Using deep sequencing normalized with unique cDNA molecular identifiers, the study measured how TCR beta repertoire diversity changes with age. Two additional independent replicas of 1 million unique cDNA reads from the same blood draw were analyzed for two donors (one aged 18 to 30 and one aged 80 or older). The donors were divided into four age groups: young (average roughly 15 years), middle-aged (about 40), aged (under 70) and long-lived (roughly 82).

To prepare the library, 5' RACE was applied. TCRdb records Illumina HiSeq 2500 as the sequencer. The second PCR ran for roughly 7 to 11 cycles and used a J-beta primer mix along with a sample-barcoded 5' primer. A template-switch 5' adaptor carrying 12 random nucleotides introduced a unique molecular identifier onto each TCR beta cDNA molecule. Each sample yielded at least 2.5 million CDR3-containing paired-end reads. First-strand cDNA was synthesized from all RNA with the Mint cDNA synthesis kit, primed by a TRBC-specific oligonucleotide. After uracil-DNA glycosylase treatment, a first 18-cycle PCR used universal primers M1SS and BC2_uni_R on all cDNA. Under the source paper's analysis protocol: Each sample was normalized by randomly selecting 1 million high-quality reads, each carrying a distinct molecular identifier. Reads sharing molecular identifiers were discarded rather than binned into consensus sequences. MiTCR, with a Q25 quality threshold and the strictest error-elimination algorithm, was used for CDR3 identification, clonotype clustering and error correction. A nonparametric unseen species model with Euler transformation was used to estimate lower-bound total TCR beta diversity. The raw public reads went through TCRdb reprocessing: fastp at Q25, MiXCR clone calling, in-frame beta chains kept. Each CDR3 protein gets just one entry, which takes the most common genes and DNA from the rows behind it. Here the V and J calls rest on TCRdb's processing, not on the authors' analysis. Within this sample are about 970,000 distinct CDR3 sequences, with 51% of them counted one time only. The ten largest account for about 20% of the sample.

Donors were roughly 40 systemically healthy Caucasian individuals from Russia aged roughly 6 to 90 years. Roughly 9.5 milliliters of peripheral blood were drawn from each donor into EDTA-treated Vacutainer tubes. Ficoll-Paque density-gradient centrifugation was used to isolate PBMCs, with at least 6.5 million per sample. Total RNA was extracted from PBMCs with Trizol reagent, with at least 5.5 micrograms obtained per sample. Naive CD45RAhigh/CD27high T cell percentages were measured by flow cytometry on a PBMC aliquot from every donor. With respect to this clonotype: Its antigen is unknown. No qualities accompany the bases; no much larger clone lies one base away.

General findings and caveats noted by the study authors: Bulk unsorted PBMC profiling prevented conclusive comparison of naive and antigen-experienced compartments. Total diversity estimates from one million sequenced T cells were considered lower bounds and underestimates. Observed TCR beta diversity per million T cells fell roughly linearly with age, and a significant reduction was already apparent by age approximately 40. A strong correlation was found between observed TCR beta diversity and the percentage of naive T cells measured by flow cytometry. The CMV infection status of donors was not known, potentially confounding age-related changes in expanded clonotypes. Compared with the aged group, more naive CD4+ T cells, fewer expanded clones and increased TCR diversity were shown by the long-lived group, suggesting age selection.

The sequence derives from a woman in her fifties or sixties in good health. Sequences were obtained from blood.

The bases are TGCGCCAGCAGCCAACTTGGGGGGACCCAGTACTTC. This translates into CASSQLGGTQYF. The chain couples TRBV4-1 to TRBJ2-5; the D element could tentatively be TRBD1 or TRBD2, as 5 bases agree for each. The junction carries 8 bases between V and J, which are trimmed by 2 bases and 7 bases respectively. The germline V gene encodes CDR1 MGHRA and CDR2 YSYEKL. The CDR3 goes from the cysteine to the phenylalanine over 12 residues. Solely the CDR3 DNA is kept, with 36 bases framed from the first base.